This TCR beta chain was sequenced during a study of blood T cells in healthy people across ages. Study results and limitations: PBMC samples, being unsorted, prevented any conclusive comparison of naive and antigen-experienced cells. One million T cells yielded diversity estimates that were considered underestimates.

The CDR3 is 16 residues long. V was cut by 1 base and J by 1 base, with 15 bases left in between. Germline values: CDR1 DFQATT, CDR2 SNEGSKA (reference sequence). A second PCR of roughly 7 to 11 cycles used a sample-barcoded 5' primer and a J-beta primer mix. MiXCR, applied by TCRdb to the 5' RACE reads, yields one record per CDR3 protein. Of more than 1,400,000 distinct CDR3 sequences in the sample, about 40% were seen once. Comment on this clonotype: Its antigen is still unknown.

The source is a woman between 18 and 29 years old in good health. Sequencing was performed on blood. This sequence joins TRBV20-1 and TRBJ2-3, with D possibly being TRBD1 (6 bases). CDR3 nucleotides: TGCAGTGCTAGAGGGGCAGGGGATCGTGGCACAGATACGCAGTATTTT. Its protein product is CSARGAGDRGTDTQYF.